This note documents a single TCR beta chain sequence. Its antigen specificity is not known. Within one base of it there is no much larger clone, and no base qualities were kept. This sample was included in a study of shared clonotypes between healthy human individuals (dated by TCRdb to the early 2020s). Concerning the study at large: The cohort included a few men and a couple of women between 18 and 49 years of age. Per donor, leukapheresis produced somewhere between about 0.8 and 9 billion PBMCs. For each donor, three plates each were used for CD4 naive and CD4 memory, two plates were used for CD8 naive, and one plate was used for CD8 memory. Libraries were prepared and TCR repertoires were sequenced by different laboratories using diverse techniques, in order to increase sequencing depth and limit assay-specific biases. To estimate repertoire size and how much clonotype sharing occurs between individuals, the study deeply sequenced the blood TCR repertoires of several healthy adults. Beyond this particular receptor, the publication reports: The genetic and exposure-history diversity represented was limited by the small number of donors. Compared with non-shared clonotypes, the clonotypes found in all four sorted-subset donors had higher generation probabilities. Pairwise subsampling led to the expectation that sequencing depth would affect the degree of clonotype sharing among donors. Rarefaction of sorted-subset datasets indicated incomplete sequencing despite the large sequencing depth. Sharing across several donors was observed for around 5% of naive CD4, less than 4% of naive CD8, about 2.3% of memory CD4, and about 0.4% of memory CD8 clonotypes. Larger estimated clonotype richness was generally found for naive subsets than for memory subsets. Sampling was limited to blood, and TCR repertoires in tissue likely differ from TCR repertoires in blood.

Spanning cysteine to phenylalanine, the CDR3 consists of 15 amino acids. The read is trimmed to its CDR3 DNA, 45 bases read in frame from base 1. From the germline V gene, CDR1 is SGHRS and CDR2 is YFSETQ. V and J are trimmed by 4 bases and 2 bases, and the gene matches miss 7 bases of the junction. CD8 naive samples were obtained by positive selection for CCR7 among CD45RO-negative cells, yielding a CD45RA+CCR7+ population from which TemRA cells were excluded. Donors were healthy HIV-negative adults with no recently reported acute infections or vaccinations. Only Caucasian adults living in Nashville, Tennessee, USA were represented among the donors. Blood was obtained by leukapheresis, after which PBMCs were separated by Ficoll-Histopaque density gradient centrifugation and cryopreserved in liquid nitrogen vapor phase. Analytical flow cytometry was used to check the purity and quantity of each magnetically sorted T cell population. From each sorted fraction, genomic DNA was isolated and quantified by UV absorbance on a Nanodrop 2000c.

Using the deep immunoSEQ assay, TCR CDR3 regions were amplified from genomic DNA by multiplex PCR. Extracted genomic DNA from each cell subset was spread evenly across all wells of several immunoSEQ 96-well plates, with each plate serving as a replicate. For sorted subsets, roughly 200 ng of genomic DNA, equivalent to about 30,000 T cell genomes, went into each replicate PCR. The purified libraries were quantified using a Qubit 3.0 fluorometer, sized with a Bioanalyzer 2100, and then quantified again using the KAPA Library Quantification kit. Every immunoSEQ 96-well plate was sequenced on a separate single-read 150-cycle Illumina NextSeq 550 flow cell. As for the authors' bioinformatics: Because the immunoSEQ output included only junctional sequences and no quality scores, the filtering could not be the same as the filtering used for full-length reads. To assign V/J genes and CDR3, sequences were annotated against IMGT germline references using PyIR, a Python wrapper for IgBLAST v1.9. Reads with weak V/J assignments (E-value above 1e-6), missing CDR3, stop codons, out-of-frame junctions, or ambiguous translated residues were removed. A V3J clonotype was defined by an identical inferred V gene, J gene, and CDR3 amino acid sequence. Percentage overlap between repertoires was computed as shared unique clonotypes divided by the size of the smaller repertoire. Repertoire richness was assessed with RTK rarefaction, the Chao1 estimator, and Recon v2.1 estimates of unobserved clonotypes. Generation probabilities for all TCRbeta clonotypes obtained by the gDNA method from several donors were computed using OLGA. TCRdb holds this immuneACCESS table with in-frame rearrangements only. Some clones are missing; in checked studies, unresolved V genes explain under half, and the rest has no known cause. Clone size and V and J calls were adopted from that table, with D and trimming inferred from the DNA. Counted in this sample were millions of clones; about 94% of them appeared once. The top ten constitute approximately 1.2% of the sample.

The chain is assembled from TRBV5-1 and TRBJ2-3, and TRBD1 matches 7 of the central bases. The sequenced sample consisted of naive CD8+ T cells sorted from blood. This sample's cell subset or site label indicates: CD45RA+CCR7+. The receptor was derived from a man aged 18-30 years in good health. The DNA sequence is TGCGCCAGCAGCCTCACAGGGGCCTACACAGATACGCAGTATTTT. This codes for CASSLTGAYTDTQYF. The reference TRBV5-1 and TRBJ2-3 proteins fill in what lies around the CDR3, so the full variable domain reads KAGVTQTPRYLIKTRGQQVTLSCSPISGHRSVSWYQQTPGQGLQFLFEYFSETQRNKGNFPGRFSGRQFSNSRSEMNVSTLELGDSALYLCASSLTGAYTDTQYFGPGTRLTVL.